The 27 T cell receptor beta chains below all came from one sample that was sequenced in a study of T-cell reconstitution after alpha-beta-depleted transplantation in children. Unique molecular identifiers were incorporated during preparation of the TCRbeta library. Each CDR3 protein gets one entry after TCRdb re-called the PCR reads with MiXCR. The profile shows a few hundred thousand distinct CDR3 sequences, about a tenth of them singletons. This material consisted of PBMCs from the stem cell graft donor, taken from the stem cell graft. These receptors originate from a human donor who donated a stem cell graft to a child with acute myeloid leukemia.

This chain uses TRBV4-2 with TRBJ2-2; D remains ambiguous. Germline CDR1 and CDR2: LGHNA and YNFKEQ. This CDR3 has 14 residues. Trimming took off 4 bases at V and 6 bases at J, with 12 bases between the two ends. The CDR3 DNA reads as TGTGCCAGCAGCCTAAGGCCCCTCTCCGGGGAGCTGTTTTTT. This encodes CASSLRPLSGELFF.

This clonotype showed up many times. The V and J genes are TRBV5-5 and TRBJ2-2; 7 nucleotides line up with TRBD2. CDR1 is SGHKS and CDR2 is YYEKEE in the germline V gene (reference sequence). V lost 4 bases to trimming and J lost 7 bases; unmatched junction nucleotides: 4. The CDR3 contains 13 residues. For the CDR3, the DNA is TGTGCCAGCAGCCAGACTAGCCGCGGGGAGCTGTTTTTT. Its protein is CASSQTSRGELFF.

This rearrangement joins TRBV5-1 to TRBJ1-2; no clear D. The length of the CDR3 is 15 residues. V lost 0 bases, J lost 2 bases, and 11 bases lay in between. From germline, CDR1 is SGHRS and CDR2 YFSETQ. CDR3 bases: TGCGCCAGCAGCTTGGAAACGGGTTCCAACTATGGCTACACCTTC. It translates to CASSLETGSNYGYTF.

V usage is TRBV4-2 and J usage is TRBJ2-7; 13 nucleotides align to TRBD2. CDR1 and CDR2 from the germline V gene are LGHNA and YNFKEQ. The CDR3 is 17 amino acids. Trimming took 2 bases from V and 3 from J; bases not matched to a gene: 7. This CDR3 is CASSQQARTSGSYEQYF. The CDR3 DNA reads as TGTGCCAGCAGCCAACAAGCCCGGACTAGCGGGAGCTACGAGCAGTACTTC.

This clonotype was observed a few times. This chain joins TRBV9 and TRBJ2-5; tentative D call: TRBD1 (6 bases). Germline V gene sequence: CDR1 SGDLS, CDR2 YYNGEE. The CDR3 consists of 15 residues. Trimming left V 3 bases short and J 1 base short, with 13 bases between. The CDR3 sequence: CASSERGTPQETQYF. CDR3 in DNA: TGTGCCAGCAGCGAGAGAGGGACACCCCAAGAGACCCAGTACTTC.

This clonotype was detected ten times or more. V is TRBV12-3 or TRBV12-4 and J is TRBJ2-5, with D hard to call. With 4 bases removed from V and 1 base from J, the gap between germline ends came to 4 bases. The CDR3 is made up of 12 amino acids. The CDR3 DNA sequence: TGTGCCAGCAGTTACACCCAAGAGACCCAGTACTTC. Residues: CASSYTQETQYF.

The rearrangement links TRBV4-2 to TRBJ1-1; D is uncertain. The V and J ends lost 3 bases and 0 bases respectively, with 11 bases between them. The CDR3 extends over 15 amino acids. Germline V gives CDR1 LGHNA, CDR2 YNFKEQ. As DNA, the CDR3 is TGTGCCAGCAGCCAGCTTAAATCGGTGAACACTGAAGCTTTCTTT. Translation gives CASSQLKSVNTEAFF.

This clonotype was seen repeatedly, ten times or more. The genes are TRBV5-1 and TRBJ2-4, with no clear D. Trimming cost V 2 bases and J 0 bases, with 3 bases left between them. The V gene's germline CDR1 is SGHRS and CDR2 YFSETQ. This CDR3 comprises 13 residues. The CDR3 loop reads CASSFAAKNIQYF. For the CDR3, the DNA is TGCGCCAGCAGCTTTGCAGCCAAAAACATTCAGTACTTC.

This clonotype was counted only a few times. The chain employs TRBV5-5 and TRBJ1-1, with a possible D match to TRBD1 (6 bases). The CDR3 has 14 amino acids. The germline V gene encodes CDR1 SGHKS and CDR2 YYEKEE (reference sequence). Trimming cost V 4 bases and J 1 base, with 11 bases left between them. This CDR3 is CASSTPGQNTEAFF. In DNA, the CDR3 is TGTGCCAGCAGCACACCGGGACAGAACACTGAAGCTTTCTTT.

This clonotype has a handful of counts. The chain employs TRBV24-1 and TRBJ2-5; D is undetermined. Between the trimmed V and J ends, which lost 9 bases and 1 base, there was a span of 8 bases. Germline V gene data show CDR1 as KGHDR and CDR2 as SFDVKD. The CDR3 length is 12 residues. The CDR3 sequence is CATQNPQETQYF. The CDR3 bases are TGTGCCACCCAAAACCCCCAAGAGACCCAGTACTTC.

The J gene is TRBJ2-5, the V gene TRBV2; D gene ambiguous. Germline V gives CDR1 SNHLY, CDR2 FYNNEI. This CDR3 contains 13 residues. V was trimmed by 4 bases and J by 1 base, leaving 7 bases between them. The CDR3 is CASSGLSQETQYF. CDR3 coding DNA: TGTGCCAGCAGTGGTCTGAGCCAAGAGACCCAGTACTTC.

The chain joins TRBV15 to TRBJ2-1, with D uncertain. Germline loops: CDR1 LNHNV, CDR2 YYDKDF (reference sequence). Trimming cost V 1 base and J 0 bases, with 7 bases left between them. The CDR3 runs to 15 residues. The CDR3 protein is CATSRAPSSYNEQFF. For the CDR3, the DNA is TGTGCCACCAGCAGAGCCCCCAGCTCCTACAATGAGCAGTTCTTC.

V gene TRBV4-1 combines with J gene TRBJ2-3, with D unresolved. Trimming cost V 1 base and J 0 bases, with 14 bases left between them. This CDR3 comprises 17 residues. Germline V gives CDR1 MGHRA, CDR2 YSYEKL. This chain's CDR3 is CASSQGSGRISTDTQYF. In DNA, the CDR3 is TGCGCCAGCAGCCAAGGCTCGGGCCGGATTAGCACAGATACGCAGTATTTT.

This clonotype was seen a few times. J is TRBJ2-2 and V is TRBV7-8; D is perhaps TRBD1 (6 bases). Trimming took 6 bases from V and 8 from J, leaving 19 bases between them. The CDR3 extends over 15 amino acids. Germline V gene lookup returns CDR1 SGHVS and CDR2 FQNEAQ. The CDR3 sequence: CASRQERTAEGELFF. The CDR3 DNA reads TGTGCCAGCAGACAGGAGCGGACAGCCGAAGGGGAGCTGTTTTTT.

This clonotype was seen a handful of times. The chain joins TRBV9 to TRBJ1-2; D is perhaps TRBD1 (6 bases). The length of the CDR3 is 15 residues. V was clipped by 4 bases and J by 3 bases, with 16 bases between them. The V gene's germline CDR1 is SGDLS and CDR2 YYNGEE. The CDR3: CASSTWDTADYGYTF. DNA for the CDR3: TGTGCCAGCAGCACCTGGGACACTGCGGACTATGGCTACACCTTC. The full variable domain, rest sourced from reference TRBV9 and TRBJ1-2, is DSGVTQTPKHLITATGQRVTLRCSPRSGDLSVYWYQQSLDQGLQFLIQYYNGEERAKGNILERFSAQQFPDLHSELNLSSLELGDSALYFCASSTWDTADYGYTFGSGTRLTVV.

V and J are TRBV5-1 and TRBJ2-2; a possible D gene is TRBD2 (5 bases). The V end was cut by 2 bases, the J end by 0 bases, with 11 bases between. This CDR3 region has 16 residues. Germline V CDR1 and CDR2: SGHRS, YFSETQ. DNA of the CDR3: TGCGCCAGCAGCTTTTTAGCGCCAGCGAACACCGGGGAGCTGTTTTTT. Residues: CASSFLAPANTGELFF. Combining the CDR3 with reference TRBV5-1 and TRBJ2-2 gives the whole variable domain KAGVTQTPRYLIKTRGQQVTLSCSPISGHRSVSWYQQTPGQGLQFLFEYFSETQRNKGNFPGRFSGRQFSNSRSEMNVSTLELGDSALYLCASSFLAPANTGELFFGEGSRLTVL.

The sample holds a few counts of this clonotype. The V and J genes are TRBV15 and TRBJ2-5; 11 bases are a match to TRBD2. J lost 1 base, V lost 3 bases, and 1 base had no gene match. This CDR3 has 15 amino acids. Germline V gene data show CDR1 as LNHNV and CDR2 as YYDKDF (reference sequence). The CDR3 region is CATSRGLAVQETQYF. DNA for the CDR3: TGTGCCACCAGCAGGGGACTAGCGGTCCAAGAGACCCAGTACTTC.

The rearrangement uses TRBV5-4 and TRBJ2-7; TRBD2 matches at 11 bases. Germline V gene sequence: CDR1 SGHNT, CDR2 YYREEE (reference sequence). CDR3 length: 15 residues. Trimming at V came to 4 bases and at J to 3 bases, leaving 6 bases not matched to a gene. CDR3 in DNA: TGTGCCAGCAGCACATTAGCGGGAGGGGGCTACGAGCAGTACTTC. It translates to CASSTLAGGGYEQYF.

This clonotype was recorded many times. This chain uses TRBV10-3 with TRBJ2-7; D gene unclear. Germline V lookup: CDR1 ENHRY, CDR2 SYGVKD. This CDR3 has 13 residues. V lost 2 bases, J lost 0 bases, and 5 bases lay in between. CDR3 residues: CAISERLSYEQYV. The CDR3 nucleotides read TGTGCCATCAGTGAGCGGCTCTCCTACGAGCAGTACGTC.

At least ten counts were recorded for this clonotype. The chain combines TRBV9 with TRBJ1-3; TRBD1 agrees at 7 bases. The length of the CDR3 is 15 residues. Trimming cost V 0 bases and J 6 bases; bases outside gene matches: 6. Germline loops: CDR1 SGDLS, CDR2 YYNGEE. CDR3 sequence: CASSVGVGQSNTIYF. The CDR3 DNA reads TGTGCCAGCAGCGTAGGCGTGGGACAGTCAAACACCATATATTTT.

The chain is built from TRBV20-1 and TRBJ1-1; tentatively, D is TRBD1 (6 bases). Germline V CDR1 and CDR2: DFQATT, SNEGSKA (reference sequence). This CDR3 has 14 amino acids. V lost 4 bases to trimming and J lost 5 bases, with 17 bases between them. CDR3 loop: CSAIDPRGATEAFF. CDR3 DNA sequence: TGCAGTGCTATAGACCCTCGGGGGGCAACTGAAGCTTTCTTT.

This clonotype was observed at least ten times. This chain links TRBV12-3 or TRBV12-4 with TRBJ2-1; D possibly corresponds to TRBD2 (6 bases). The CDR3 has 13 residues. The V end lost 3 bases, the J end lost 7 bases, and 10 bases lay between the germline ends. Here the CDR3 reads CASSFGGGNEQFF. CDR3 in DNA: TGTGCCAGCAGTTTCGGGGGAGGTAATGAGCAGTTCTTC.

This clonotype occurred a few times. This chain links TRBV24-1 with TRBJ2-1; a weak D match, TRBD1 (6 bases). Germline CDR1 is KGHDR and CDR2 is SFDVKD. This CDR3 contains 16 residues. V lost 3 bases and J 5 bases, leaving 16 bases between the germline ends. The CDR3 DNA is TGTGCCACCAGTGATCCCAGAGGGGGTCGGGACAATGAGCAGTTCTTC. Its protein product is CATSDPRGGRDNEQFF.

The CDR3 sequence is CASSVGLNSPLHF. CDR3 coding DNA: TGTGCCAGCAGTGTTGGTTTAAATTCACCCCTCCACTTT. V and J are TRBV25-1 and TRBJ1-6, with D unclear. Germline loops: CDR1 MGHDK, CDR2 SYGVNS. V lost 4 bases to trimming and J lost 7 bases, with 8 bases between them. The CDR3 runs 13 residues.

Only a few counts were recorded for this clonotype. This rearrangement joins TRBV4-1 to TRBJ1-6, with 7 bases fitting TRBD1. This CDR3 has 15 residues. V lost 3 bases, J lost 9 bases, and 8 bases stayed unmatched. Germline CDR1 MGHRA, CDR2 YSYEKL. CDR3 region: CASSHQGGLSSPLHF. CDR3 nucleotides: TGCGCCAGCAGCCACCAGGGGGGGTTGAGTTCACCCCTCCACTTT.

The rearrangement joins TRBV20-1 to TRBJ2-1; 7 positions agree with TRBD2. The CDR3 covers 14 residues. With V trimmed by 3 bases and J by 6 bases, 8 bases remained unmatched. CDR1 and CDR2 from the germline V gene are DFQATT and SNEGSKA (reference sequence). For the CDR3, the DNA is TGCAGTGCTAGCTTGTCTAGCGGAGGCAATGAGCAGTTCTTC. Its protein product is CSASLSSGGNEQFF.

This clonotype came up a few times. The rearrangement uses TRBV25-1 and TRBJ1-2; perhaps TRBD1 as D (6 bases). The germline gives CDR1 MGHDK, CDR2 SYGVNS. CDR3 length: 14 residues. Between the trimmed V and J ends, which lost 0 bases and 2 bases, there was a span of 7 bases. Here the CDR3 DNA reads TGTGCCAGCAGTGAATATGGACAGAACTATGGCTACACCTTC. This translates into CASSEYGQNYGYTF.